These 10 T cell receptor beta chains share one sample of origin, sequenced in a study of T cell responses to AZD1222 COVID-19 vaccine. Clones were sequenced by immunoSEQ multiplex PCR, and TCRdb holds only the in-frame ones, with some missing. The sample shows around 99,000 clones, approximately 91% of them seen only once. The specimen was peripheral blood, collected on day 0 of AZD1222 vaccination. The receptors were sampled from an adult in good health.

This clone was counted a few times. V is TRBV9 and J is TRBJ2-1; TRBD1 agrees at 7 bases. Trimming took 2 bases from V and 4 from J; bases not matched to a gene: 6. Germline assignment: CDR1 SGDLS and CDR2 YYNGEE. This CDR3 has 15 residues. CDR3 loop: CASSVGDRVYNEQFF. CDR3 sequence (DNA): TGTGCCAGCAGCGTCGGGGACAGAGTTTACAATGAGCAGTTCTTC.

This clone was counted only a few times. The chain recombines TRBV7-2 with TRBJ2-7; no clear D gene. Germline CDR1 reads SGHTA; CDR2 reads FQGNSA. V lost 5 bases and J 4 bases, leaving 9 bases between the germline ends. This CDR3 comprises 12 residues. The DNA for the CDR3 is TGTGCCAGCAGCCAATTTGGGTACGAGCAGTACTTC. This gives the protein CASSQFGYEQYF.

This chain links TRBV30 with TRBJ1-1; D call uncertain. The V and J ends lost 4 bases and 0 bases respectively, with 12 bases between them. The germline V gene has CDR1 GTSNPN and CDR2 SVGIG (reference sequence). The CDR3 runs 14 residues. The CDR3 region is CAWTRWTLNTEAFF. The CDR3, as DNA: TGTGCCTGGACGCGGTGGACCCTGAACACTGAAGCTTTCTTT.

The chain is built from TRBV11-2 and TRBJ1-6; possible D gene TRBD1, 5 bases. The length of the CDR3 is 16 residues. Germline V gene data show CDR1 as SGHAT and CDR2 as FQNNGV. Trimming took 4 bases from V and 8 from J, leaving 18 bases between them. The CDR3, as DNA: TGTGCCAGCAGCTGGATTAAAGGCAGGGCCCATTCACCCCTCCACTTT. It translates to CASSWIKGRAHSPLHF.

CDR3 region: CASTPFGLAGVAFF. For the CDR3, the DNA is TGTGCCAGCACCCCGTTCGGTCTAGCGGGAGTGGCGTTCTTC. The gene calls are TRBV6-2 or TRBV6-3 and TRBJ2-1, with 10 bases identical to TRBD2. The V and J ends lost 7 bases and 15 bases, in that order; junction bases with no gene match: 15. This CDR3 has 14 residues. Germline CDR1 reads MNHEY; CDR2 reads SVGEGT.

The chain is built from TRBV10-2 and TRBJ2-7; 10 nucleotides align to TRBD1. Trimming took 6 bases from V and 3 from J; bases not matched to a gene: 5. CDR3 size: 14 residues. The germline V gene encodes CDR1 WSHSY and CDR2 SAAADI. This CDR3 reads CASRAGQGLYEQYV. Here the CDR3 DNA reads TGCGCCAGCAGGGCGGGACAGGGGCTCTACGAGCAGTACGTC.

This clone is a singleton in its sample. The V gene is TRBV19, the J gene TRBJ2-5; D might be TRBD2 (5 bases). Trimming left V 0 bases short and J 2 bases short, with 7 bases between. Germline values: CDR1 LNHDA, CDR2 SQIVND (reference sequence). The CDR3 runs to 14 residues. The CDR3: CASSIDGLQETQYF. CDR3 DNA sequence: TGTGCCAGTAGTATAGATGGACTTCAAGAGACCCAGTACTTC. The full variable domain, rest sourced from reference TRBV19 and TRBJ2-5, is DGGITQSPKYLFRKEGQNVTLSCEQNLNHDAMYWYRQDPGQGLRLIYYSQIVNDFQKGDIAEGYSVSREKKESFPLTVTSAQKNPTAFYLCASSIDGLQETQYFGPGTRLLVL.

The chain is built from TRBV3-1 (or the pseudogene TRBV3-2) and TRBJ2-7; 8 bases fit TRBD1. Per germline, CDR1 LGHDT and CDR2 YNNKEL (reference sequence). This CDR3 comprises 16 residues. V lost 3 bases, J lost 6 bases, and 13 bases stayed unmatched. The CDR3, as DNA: TGTGCCAGCAGCCACTCGACAGGGGCCGGTCGAGGCGAGCAGTACTTC. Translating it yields CASSHSTGAGRGEQYF.

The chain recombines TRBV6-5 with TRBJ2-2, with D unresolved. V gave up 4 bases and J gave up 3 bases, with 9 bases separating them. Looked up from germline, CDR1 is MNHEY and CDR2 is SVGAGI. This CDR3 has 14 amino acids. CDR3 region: CASSSVRYTGELFF. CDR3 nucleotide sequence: TGTGCCAGCAGTTCGGTGCGTTACACCGGGGAGCTGTTTTTT.

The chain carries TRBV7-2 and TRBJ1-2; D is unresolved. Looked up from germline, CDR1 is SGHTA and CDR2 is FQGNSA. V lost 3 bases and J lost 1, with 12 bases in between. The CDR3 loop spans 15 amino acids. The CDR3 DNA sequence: TGTGCCAGCAGCTTTTATCAGACGTTTAACTATGGCTACACCTTC. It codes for CASSFYQTFNYGYTF.